This T cell receptor (beta chain) is from a study of CD8 T cells in ankylosing spondylitis. Germline assignment: CDR1 SGHRS and CDR2 YFSETQ. The CDR3 is made up of 15 amino acids. Trimming pared 0 bases from V and 8 bases from J, leaving 12 bases between. Libraries for TCR beta were made by quantitative 5'-RACE with molecular barcodes. TCRdb ran MiXCR on the 5' RACE reads and lists one entry per CDR3 protein. Altogether about 150,000 distinct CDR3 sequences are present, 25% to 35% being singletons, with the ten largest covering approximately 5.9%. The study, taken as a whole, reports: Ankylosing spondylitis blood appeared to carry a characteristic TCR beta motif of roughly eight highly homologous variants. Prior literature has documented some motif variants in synovial fluid and blood from reactive arthritis. Those disease-linked clones were CD8+; they were also relatively rare in peripheral blood.

As to this clonotype: The antigen is unknown.

The TCR comes from a male donor with ankylosing spondylitis. The material sequenced was synovial fluid, either unsorted or a sorted T cell fraction (not recorded which). The rearrangement uses TRBV5-1 and TRBJ1-6, with D unresolved. This CDR3 reads CASSLGGAAYSPLHF. CDR3 DNA sequence: TGCGCCAGCAGCTTGGGGGGTGCGGCCTATTCACCCCTCCACTTT.